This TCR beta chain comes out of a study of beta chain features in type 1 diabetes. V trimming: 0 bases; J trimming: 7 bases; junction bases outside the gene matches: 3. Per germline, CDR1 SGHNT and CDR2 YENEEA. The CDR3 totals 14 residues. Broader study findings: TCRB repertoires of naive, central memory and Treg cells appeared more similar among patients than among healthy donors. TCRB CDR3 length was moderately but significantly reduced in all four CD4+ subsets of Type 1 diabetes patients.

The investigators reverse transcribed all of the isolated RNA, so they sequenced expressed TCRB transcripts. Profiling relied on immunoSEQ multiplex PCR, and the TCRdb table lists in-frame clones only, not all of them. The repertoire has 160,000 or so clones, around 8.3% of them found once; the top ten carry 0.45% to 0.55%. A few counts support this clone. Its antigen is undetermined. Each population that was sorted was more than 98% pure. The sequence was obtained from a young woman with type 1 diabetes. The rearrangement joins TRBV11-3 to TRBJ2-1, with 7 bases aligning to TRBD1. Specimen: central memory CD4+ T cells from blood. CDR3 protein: CASSLDRGQNEQFF. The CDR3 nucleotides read TGTGCCAGCAGCTTAGATAGGGGACAGAATGAGCAGTTCTTC.